This TCR beta chain comes out of a study of cytomegalovirus exposure and HLA in healthy donors. Study-wide findings and caveats: A later analysis found that most CMV-associated TCR beta chains appeared HLA-restricted.

Germline lookup yields CDR1 MNHEY and CDR2 SVGAGI. This CDR3 spans 16 amino acids. V lost 0 bases to trimming and J lost 6 bases; unmatched junction nucleotides: 7. On this clone itself: Its antigen is not identified. Different DNA sequences within this sample yield the same CDR3.

Primers included in the PCR were 60 Vbeta and 13 Jbeta primers. Method: immunoSEQ multiplex PCR; TCRdb's copy keeps in-frame clones and lacks some. The table includes 140,000 to 150,000 clones, about 66% detected once. This chain links TRBV6-5 with TRBJ2-3; TRBD2 matches 9 bases. Material for sequencing was PBMCs. The sequence came from a male donor in good health and CMV-seronegative. CDR3 region: CASSYSGLAGSDTQYF. DNA of the CDR3: TGTGCCAGCAGTTACTCTGGGCTAGCGGGGTCGGATACGCAGTATTTT.